Only a few counts were recorded for the clone carrying this T cell receptor (beta chain). Antigen specificity is unknown. The data were taken from a study of T cells in Graves' hyperthyroidism and ophthalmopathy. Amplification targeted TCR beta CDR3 regions from RNA transcripts. The HTBI primer set was used in a first-round RT-PCR of the TCR CDR3. TCRdb re-called the multiplex PCR reads through MiXCR, storing one row per CDR3 protein. This repertoire shows more than 550,000 distinct CDR3 sequences, approximately 42% found once; its top ten account for under 8%. Patients with uncontrolled infections, other autoimmune diseases, pregnancy or lactation were excluded. V was shortened by 2 bases and J by 7 bases, with 18 bases between the two germline ends. This CDR3 has 14 amino acids. Germline V gene data show CDR1 as DFQATT and CDR2 as SNEGSKA (reference sequence). Study observations and caveats: Peripheral blood also featured most of the thyroid clonotypes expanded above 0.001.

This receptor was obtained from an adult man with Graves' disease, either hyperthyroidism or ophthalmopathy (not recorded which). Sequenced: peripheral blood or thyroid tissue (not recorded which). V and J are TRBV20-1 and TRBJ2-7, with a weak D call TRBD1 (7 bases). The CDR3 is CSARLLRGAEEQYF. The CDR3 DNA reads TGCAGTGCTAGACTCCTCAGGGGGGCTGAGGAGCAGTACTTC.